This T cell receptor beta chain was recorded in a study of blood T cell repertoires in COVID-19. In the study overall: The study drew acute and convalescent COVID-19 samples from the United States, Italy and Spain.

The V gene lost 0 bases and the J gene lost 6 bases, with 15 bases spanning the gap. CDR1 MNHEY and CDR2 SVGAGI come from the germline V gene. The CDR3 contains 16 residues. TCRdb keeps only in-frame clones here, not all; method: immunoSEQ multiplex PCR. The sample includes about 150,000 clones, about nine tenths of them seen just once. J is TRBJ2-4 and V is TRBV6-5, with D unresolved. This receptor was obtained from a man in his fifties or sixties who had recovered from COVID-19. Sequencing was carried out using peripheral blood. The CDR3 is CASSYSRVLGGNIQYF. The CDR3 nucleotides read TGTGCCAGCAGTTACTCACGGGTCTTAGGCGGAAACATTCAGTACTTC.